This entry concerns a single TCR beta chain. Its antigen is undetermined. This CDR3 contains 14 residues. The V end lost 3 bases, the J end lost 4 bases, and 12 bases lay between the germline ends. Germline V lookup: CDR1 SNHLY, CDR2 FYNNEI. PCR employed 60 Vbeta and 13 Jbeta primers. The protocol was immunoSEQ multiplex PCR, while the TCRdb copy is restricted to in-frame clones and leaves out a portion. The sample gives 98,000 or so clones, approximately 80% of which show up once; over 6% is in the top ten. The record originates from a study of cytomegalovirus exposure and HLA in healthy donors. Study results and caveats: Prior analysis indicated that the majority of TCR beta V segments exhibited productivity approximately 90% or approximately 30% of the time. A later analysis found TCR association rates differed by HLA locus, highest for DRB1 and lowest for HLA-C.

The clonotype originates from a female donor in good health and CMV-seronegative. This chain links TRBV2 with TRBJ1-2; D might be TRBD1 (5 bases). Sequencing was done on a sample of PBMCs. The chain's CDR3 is CASSEGGEIYGYTF. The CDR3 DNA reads TGTGCCAGCAGTGAGGGGGGGGAAATCTATGGCTACACCTTC.